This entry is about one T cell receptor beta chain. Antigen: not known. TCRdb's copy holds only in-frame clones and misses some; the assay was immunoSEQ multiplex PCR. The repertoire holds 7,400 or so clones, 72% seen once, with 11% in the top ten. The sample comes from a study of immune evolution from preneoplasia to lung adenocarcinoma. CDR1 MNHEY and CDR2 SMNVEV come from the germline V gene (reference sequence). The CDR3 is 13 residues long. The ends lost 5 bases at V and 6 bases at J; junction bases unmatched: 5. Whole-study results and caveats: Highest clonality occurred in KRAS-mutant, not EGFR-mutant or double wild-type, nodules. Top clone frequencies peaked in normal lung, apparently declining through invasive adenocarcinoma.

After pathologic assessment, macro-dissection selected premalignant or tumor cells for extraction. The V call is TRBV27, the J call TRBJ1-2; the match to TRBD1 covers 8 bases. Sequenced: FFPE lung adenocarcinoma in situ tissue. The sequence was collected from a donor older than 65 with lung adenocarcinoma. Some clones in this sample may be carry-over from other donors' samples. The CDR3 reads CASSKSTGDGYTF. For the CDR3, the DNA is TGTGCCAGCAGTAAATCGACAGGGGATGGCTACACCTTC.